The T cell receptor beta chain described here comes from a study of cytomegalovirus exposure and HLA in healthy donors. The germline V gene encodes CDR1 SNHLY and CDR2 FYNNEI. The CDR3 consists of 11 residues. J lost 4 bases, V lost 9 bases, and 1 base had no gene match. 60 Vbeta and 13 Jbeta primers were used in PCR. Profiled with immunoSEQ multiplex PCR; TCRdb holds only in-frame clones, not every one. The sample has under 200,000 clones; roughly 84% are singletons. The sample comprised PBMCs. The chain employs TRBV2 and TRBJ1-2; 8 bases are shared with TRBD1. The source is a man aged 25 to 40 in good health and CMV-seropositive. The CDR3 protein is CASGQGYGYTF. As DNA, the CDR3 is TGTGCCAGTGGACAGGGCTATGGCTACACCTTC.